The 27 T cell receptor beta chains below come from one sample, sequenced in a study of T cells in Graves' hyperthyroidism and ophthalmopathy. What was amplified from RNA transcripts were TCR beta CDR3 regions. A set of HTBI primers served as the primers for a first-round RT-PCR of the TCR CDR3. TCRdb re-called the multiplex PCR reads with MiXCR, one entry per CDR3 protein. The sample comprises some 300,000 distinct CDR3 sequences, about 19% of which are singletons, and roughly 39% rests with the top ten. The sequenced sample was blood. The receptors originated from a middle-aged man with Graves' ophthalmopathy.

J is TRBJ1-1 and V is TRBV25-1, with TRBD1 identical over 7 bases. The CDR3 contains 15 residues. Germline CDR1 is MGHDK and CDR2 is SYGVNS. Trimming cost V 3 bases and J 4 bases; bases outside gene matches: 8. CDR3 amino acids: CASSDLTGLSTEAFF. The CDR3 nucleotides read TGTGCCAGCAGTGATCTGACAGGGCTTAGCACTGAAGCTTTCTTT.

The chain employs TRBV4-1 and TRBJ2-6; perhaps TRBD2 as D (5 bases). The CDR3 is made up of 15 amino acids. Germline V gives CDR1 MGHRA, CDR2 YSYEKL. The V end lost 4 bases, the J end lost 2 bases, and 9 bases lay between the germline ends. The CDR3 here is CASSPRGTGANVLTF. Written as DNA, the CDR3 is TGCGCCAGCAGCCCGAGAGGGACTGGGGCCAACGTCCTGACTTTC.

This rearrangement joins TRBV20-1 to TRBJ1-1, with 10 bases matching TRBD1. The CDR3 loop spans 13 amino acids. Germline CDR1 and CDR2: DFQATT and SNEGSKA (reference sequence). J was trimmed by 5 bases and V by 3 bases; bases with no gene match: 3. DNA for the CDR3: TGCAGTGCTAGTGACAGGGGGCGAACTGAAGCTTTCTTT. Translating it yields CSASDRGRTEAFF.

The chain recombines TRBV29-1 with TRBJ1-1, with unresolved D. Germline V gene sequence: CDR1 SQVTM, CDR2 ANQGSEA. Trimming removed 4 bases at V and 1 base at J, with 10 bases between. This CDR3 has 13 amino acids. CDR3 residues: CSVVFIGNTEAFF. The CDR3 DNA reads TGCAGCGTTGTCTTCATTGGGAACACTGAAGCTTTCTTT.

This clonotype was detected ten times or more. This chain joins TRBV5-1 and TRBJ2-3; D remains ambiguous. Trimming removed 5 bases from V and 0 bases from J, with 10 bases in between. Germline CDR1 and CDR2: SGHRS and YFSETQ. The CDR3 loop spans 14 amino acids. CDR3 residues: CASSMADSTDTQYF. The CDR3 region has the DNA TGCGCCAGCAGTATGGCGGATAGCACAGATACGCAGTATTTT. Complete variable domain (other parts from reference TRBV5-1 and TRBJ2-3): KAGVTQTPRYLIKTRGQQVTLSCSPISGHRSVSWYQQTPGQGLQFLFEYFSETQRNKGNFPGRFSGRQFSNSRSEMNVSTLELGDSALYLCASSMADSTDTQYFGPGTRLTVL.

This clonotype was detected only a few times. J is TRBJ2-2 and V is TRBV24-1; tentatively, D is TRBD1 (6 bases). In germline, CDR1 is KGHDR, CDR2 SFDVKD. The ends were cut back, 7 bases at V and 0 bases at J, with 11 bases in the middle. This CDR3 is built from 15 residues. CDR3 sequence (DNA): TGTGCCACCAGACCCGGGACAACGAACACCGGGGAGCTGTTTTTT. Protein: CATRPGTTNTGELFF.

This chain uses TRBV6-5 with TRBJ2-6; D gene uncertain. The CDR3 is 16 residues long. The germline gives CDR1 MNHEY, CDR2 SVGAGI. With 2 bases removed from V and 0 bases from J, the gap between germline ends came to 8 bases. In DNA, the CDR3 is TGTGCCAGCAGTTACGATAGGGACTCTGGGGCCAACGTCCTGACTTTC. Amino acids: CASSYDRDSGANVLTF.

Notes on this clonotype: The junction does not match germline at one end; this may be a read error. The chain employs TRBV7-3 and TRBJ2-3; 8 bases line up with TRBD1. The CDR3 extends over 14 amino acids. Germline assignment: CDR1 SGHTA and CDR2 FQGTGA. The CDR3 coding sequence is TGTACCAGCAGCCCGGGACAGGACACAGATACGCAGTATTTT. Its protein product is CTSSPGQDTDTQYF.

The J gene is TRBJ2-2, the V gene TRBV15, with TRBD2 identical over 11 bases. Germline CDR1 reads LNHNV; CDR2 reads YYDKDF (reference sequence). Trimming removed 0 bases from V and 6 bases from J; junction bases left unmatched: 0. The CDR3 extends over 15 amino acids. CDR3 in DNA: TGTGCCACCAGCAGAGATAGCGGGAGGGCCGGGGAGCTGTTTTTT. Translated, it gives CATSRDSGRAGELFF.

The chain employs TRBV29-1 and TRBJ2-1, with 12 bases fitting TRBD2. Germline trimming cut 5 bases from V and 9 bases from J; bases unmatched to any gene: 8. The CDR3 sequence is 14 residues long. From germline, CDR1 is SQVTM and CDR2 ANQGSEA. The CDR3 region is CSVPGLAGPREQFF. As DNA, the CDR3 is TGCAGCGTTCCCGGACTAGCGGGACCCCGTGAGCAGTTCTTC.

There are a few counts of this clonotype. The chain's CDR3 is CASSRSGTPRPGLPLEQYF. Here the CDR3 DNA reads TGTGCCAGCTCACGTTCCGGGACACCAAGACCGGGACTGCCCCTAGAGCAGTACTTC. This rearrangement joins TRBV18 to TRBJ2-7; D could derive from TRBD1 or TRBD2 (6 bases each). Deletions cut 4 bases from V and 7 bases from J, with 32 bases between. Per germline, CDR1 KGHSH and CDR2 LQKENI. The CDR3 covers 19 residues. Together with reference TRBV18 and TRBJ2-7, the CDR3 gives the full variable domain: NAGVMQNPRHLVRRRGQEARLRCSPMKGHSHVYWYRQLPEEGLKFMVYLQKENIIDESGMPKERFSAEFPKEGPSILRIQQVVRGDSAAYFCASSRSGTPRPGLPLEQYFGPGTRLTVT.

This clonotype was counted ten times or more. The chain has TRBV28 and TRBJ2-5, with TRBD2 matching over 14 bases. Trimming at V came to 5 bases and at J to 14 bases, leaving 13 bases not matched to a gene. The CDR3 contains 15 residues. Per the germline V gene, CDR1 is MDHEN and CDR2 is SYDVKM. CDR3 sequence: CASSQPGLAGEPSYF. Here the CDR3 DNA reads TGTGCCAGCAGTCAACCGGGACTAGCGGGAGAGCCTTCATACTTC.

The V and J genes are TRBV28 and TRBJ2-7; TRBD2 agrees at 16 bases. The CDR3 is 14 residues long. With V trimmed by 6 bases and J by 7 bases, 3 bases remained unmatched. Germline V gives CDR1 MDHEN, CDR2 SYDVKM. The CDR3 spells CASRPGLAGGEQYF. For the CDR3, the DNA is TGTGCCAGCAGGCCGGGACTAGCGGGAGGGGAGCAGTACTTC.

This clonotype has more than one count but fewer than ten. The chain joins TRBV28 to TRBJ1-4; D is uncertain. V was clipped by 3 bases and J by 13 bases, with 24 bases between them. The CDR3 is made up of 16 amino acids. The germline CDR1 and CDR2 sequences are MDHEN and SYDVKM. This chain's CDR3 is CASSFTGPSTEKRLFF. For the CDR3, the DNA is TGTGCCAGCAGTTTTACGGGCCCTTCAACAGAGAAGAGACTGTTTTTT.

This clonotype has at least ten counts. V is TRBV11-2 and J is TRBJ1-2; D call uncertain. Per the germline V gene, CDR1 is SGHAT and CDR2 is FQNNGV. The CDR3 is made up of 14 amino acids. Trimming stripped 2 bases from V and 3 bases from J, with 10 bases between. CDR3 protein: CASSLREGYYGYTF. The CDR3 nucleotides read TGTGCCAGCAGCTTAAGGGAGGGTTACTATGGCTACACCTTC.

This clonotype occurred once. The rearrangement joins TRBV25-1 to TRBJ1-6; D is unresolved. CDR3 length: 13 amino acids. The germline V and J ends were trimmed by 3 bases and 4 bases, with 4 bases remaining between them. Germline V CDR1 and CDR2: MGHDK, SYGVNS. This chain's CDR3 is CASSDQYNSPLHF. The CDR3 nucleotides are TGTGCCAGCAGTGACCAGTATAATTCACCCCTCCACTTT. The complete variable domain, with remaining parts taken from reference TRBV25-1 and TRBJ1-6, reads EADIYQTPRYLVIGTGKKITLECSQTMGHDKMYWYQQDPGMELHLIHYSYGVNSTEKGDLSSESTVSRIRTEHFPLTLESARPSHTSQYLCASSDQYNSPLHFGNGTRLTVT.

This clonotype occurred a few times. CDR3 amino acids: CASSFEGVLEQYF. The CDR3 DNA sequence: TGTGCCAGCAGCTTCGAAGGGGTACTCGAGCAGTACTTC. The V and J genes are TRBV7-8 and TRBJ2-7, with D possibly being TRBD1 (5 bases). Trimming took off 3 bases at V and 6 bases at J, with 12 bases between the two ends. The CDR3 covers 13 residues. Germline V gene sequence: CDR1 SGHVS, CDR2 FQNEAQ.

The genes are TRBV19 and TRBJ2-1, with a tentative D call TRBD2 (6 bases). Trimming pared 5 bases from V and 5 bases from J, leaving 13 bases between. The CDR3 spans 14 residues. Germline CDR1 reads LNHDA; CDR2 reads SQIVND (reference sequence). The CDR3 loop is CASSAGRENNEQFF. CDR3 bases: TGTGCCAGTAGTGCGGGACGGGAAAACAATGAGCAGTTCTTC.

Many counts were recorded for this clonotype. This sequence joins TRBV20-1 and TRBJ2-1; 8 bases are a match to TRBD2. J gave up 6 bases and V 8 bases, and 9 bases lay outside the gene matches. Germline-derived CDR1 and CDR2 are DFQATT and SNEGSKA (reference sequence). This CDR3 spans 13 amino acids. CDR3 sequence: CSRPSGSINEQFF. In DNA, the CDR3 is TGCAGTAGACCGAGCGGGAGTATCAATGAGCAGTTCTTC.

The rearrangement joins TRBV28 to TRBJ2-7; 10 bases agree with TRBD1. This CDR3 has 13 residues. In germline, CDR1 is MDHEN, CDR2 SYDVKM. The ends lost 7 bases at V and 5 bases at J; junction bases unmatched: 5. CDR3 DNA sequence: TGTGCCAGCAACCTGGACAGGGGGGACGAGCAGTACTTC. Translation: CASNLDRGDEQYF.

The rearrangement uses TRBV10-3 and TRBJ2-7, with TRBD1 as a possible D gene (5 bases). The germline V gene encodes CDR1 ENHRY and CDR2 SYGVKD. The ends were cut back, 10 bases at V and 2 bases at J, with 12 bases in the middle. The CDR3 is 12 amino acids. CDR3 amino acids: CATTTATYEQYF. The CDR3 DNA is TGTGCCACAACGACAGCTACCTACGAGCAGTACTTC.

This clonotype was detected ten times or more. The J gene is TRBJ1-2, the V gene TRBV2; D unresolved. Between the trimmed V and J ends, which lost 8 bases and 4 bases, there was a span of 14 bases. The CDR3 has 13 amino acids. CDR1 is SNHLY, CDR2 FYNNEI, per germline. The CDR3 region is CASVSDQLYGYTF. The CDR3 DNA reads TGTGCCAGCGTCTCAGACCAACTCTATGGCTACACCTTC. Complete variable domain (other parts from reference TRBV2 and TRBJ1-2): EPEVTQTPSHQVTQMGQEVILRCVPISNHLYFYWYRQILGQKVEFLVSFYNNEISEKSEIFDDQFSVERPDGSNFTLKIRSTKLEDSAMYFCASVSDQLYGYTFGSGTRLTVV.

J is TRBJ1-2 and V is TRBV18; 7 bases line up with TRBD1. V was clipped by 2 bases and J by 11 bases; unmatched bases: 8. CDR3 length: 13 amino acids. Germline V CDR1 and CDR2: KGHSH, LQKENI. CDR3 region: CASSPEGAARYTF. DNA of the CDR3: TGTGCCAGCTCACCAGAGGGGGCGGCGAGATACACCTTC.

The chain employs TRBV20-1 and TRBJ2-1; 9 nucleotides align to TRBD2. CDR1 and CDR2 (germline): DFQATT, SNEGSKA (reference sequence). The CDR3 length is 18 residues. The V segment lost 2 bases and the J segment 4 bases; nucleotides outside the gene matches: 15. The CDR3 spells CSARKLAGGPITYNEQFF. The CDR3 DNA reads TGCAGTGCTAGAAAGCTGGCGGGAGGGCCCATTACGTACAATGAGCAGTTCTTC.

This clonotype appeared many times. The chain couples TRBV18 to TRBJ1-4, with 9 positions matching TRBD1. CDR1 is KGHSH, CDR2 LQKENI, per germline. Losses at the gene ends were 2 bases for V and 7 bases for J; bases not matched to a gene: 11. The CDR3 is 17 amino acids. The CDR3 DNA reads TGTGCCAGCTCACCAACAACGGCCGGGACAGGGAGTGAAAAACTGTTTTTT. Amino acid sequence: CASSPTTAGTGSEKLFF.

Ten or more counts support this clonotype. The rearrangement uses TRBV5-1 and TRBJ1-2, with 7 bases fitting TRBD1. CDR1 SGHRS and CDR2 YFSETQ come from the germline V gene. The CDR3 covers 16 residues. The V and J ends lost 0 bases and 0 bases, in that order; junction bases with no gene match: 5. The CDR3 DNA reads TGCGCCAGCAGCTTGGGACAGGGCATGTCTAACTATGGCTACACCTTC. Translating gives CASSLGQGMSNYGYTF.

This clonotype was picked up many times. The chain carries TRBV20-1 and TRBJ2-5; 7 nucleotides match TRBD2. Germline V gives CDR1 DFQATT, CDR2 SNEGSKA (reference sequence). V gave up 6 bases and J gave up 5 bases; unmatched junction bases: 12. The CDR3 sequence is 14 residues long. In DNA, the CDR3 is TGCAGTGCCCTCGGGACGGGAGGTGGGGAGACCCAGTACTTC. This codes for CSALGTGGGETQYF.